This T cell receptor beta chain stems from a study of beta chain features in type 1 diabetes. Looking at the study overall: Sorted cells from all samples, numbering roughly 100,000,000, were examined.

V was pared by 5 bases and J by 0 bases, with 11 bases between. The CDR3 consists of 15 residues. Germline values: CDR1 MNHNS, CDR2 SASEGT. Sort purity for all populations was recorded as exceeding 98%. Expressed TCRB transcripts were sequenced after all isolated RNA was converted to cDNA. The table came from immunoSEQ multiplex PCR; TCRdb's copy has only in-frame clones and leaves some out. The sample includes tens of thousands of clones, 45% to 50% seen only once; the top ten take 0.6% to 0.9%. Study findings and constraints: Sequencing from cDNA could over-represent high-TCR-expressing cells.

On this clone itself: No antigen is known for it.

Sequenced sample: central memory CD4+ T cells from blood. V usage is TRBV6-1 and J usage is TRBJ1-3, with D possibly TRBD1 on 5 matching bases. The origin of this receptor is a woman aged 18-29 years in good health. The CDR3 reads CASSSDSRSGNTIYF. The CDR3 region has the DNA TGTGCCAGCAGTTCAGACAGCCGCTCTGGAAACACCATATATTTT.